Shown below are 10 T cell receptor beta chains from a single sample sequenced in a study of cytomegalovirus exposure and HLA in healthy donors. Libraries were prepared by immunoSEQ multiplex PCR; TCRdb keeps only in-frame clonotypes and omits some of them. This table holds more than 300,000 clones, about nine tenths found once. Sequenced input: PBMCs. The receptors were gathered from a woman between 18 and 29 years old in good health and CMV-seronegative.

V and J are TRBV18 and TRBJ1-2, with 9 bases identical to TRBD1. CDR1 KGHSH and CDR2 LQKENI come from the germline V gene. The V segment lost 6 bases and the J segment 8 bases; nucleotides outside the gene matches: 7. CDR3 length: 13 residues. The CDR3 loop is CASSGTGMSGYTF. The DNA for the CDR3 is TGTGCCAGCTCTGGGACAGGGATGAGCGGCTACACCTTC.

The chain is built from TRBV27 and TRBJ2-7, with TRBD1 matching 10 bases. The CDR3 runs to 16 residues. Per the germline V gene, CDR1 is MNHEY and CDR2 is SMNVEV (reference sequence). The junction had 4 bases not matched to a gene; V was cut back by 1 base and J by 1 base. CDR3 sequence reads: CASSLYAGQGSYEQYF. The CDR3 bases are TGTGCCAGCAGTTTATACGCGGGACAGGGGTCCTACGAGCAGTACTTC.

This chain uses TRBV21-1 with TRBJ2-7; TRBD2, the D gene given by the table, was not confirmed from the DNA. TRBV21-1 is listed as a pseudogene. The CDR3 totals 13 residues. The CDR3 DNA sequence: TGTGCCAGCAGCAACCTTATCGGACTAGCCTCAAGCTTC. Translated, it gives CASSNLIGLASSF.

The chain links TRBV4-1 to TRBJ2-3; 10 nucleotides line up with TRBD2. The length of the CDR3 is 16 residues. With V trimmed by 6 bases and J by 6 bases, 12 bases remained unmatched. Germline V CDR1 and CDR2: MGHRA, YSYEKL. CDR3 DNA sequence: TGCGCCAGCAGAGTTGCAGCGGGGGGGCTTTTCGATACGCAGTATTTT. The encoded protein is CASRVAAGGLFDTQYF.

This clone was counted a few times. The chain has TRBV7-9 and TRBJ2-7; a possible D gene is TRBD1 (7 bases). Germline CDR1 SEHNR, CDR2 FQNEAQ (reference sequence). Trimming cost V 4 bases and J 6 bases, with 13 bases left between them. The CDR3 covers 13 residues. Written as DNA, the CDR3 is TGTGCCAGCAGCTCCTTGCAGGGGGGCGAGCAGTACTTC. Residues: CASSSLQGGEQYF.

The chain combines TRBV27 with TRBJ2-1; TRBD1 agrees at 12 bases. This CDR3 has 15 residues. Germline V gene sequence: CDR1 MNHEY, CDR2 SMNVEV (reference sequence). With V trimmed by 5 bases and J by 7 bases, 6 bases remained unmatched. The CDR3 loop is CASSLGTGGVNEQFF. Here the CDR3 DNA reads TGTGCCAGCAGTCTAGGGACAGGGGGCGTGAATGAGCAGTTCTTC.

A few counts support this clone. The chain has TRBV5-1 and TRBJ2-7; TRBD2 aligns across 11 bases. Germline V gene data show CDR1 as SGHRS and CDR2 as YFSETQ. CDR3 size: 16 residues. The V segment lost 5 bases and the J segment 3 bases; nucleotides outside the gene matches: 10. The CDR3 spells CASRLTGTSGLYEQYF. The CDR3 coding sequence is TGCGCCAGCAGACTCACCGGGACTAGCGGACTCTACGAGCAGTACTTC.

The rearrangement links TRBV19 to TRBJ1-1; perhaps TRBD1 as D (5 bases). This CDR3 spans 14 amino acids. The V gene lost 4 bases and the J gene lost 5 bases, with 14 bases spanning the gap. Germline loops: CDR1 LNHDA, CDR2 SQIVND (reference sequence). CDR3 DNA sequence: TGTGCCAGTAGTACCCAGGGTTGGTATACTGAAGCTTTCTTT. This codes for CASSTQGWYTEAFF.

V usage is TRBV9 and J usage is TRBJ2-3; tentative D call: TRBD1 (6 bases). Trimming shortened V by 3 bases and J by 0 bases, and 11 bases separated the two germline ends. Germline V gene lookup returns CDR1 SGDLS and CDR2 YYNGEE. The CDR3 has 15 amino acids. In DNA form, the CDR3 reads TGTGCCAGCAGCGCGGGACACGCTAGCACAGATACGCAGTATTTT. This sequence encodes CASSAGHASTDTQYF.

This chain links TRBV11-2 with TRBJ1-5; D call uncertain. Trimming removed 4 bases from V and 1 base from J, with 5 bases in between. This CDR3 region has 13 residues. Germline-derived CDR1 and CDR2 are SGHAT and FQNNGV. CDR3 amino acids: CASSSGSNQPQHF. In DNA form, the CDR3 reads TGTGCCAGCAGCTCAGGAAGCAATCAGCCCCAGCATTTT.